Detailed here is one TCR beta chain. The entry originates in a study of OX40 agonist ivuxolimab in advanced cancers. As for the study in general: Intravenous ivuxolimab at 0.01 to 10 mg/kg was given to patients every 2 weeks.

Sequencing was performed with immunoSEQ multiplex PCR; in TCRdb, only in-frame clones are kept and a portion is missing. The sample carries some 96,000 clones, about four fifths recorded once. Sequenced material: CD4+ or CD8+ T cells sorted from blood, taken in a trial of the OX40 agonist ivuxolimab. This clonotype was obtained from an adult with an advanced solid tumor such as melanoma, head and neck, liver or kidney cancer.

CDR3 in amino acids: CASSLAPTRLSGELFF. The DNA for the CDR3 is TGTGCCAGCAGCTTAGCCCCGACTAGGTTGTCCGGGGAGCTGTTTTTT. The gene calls are TRBV7-2 and TRBJ2-2, with TRBD2 as a possible D gene (6 bases). The CDR3 is 16 amino acids. Germline V gene data show CDR1 as SGHTA and CDR2 as FQGNSA. V lost 0 bases to trimming and J lost 6 bases, with 14 bases between them.